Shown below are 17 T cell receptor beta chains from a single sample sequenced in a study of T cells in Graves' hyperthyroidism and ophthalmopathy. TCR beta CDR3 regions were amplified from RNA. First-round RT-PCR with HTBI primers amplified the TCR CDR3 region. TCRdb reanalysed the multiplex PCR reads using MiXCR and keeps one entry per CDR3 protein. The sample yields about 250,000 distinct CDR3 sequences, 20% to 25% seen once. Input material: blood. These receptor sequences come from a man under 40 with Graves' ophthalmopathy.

This CDR3 reads CASSPQAGDRLMFF. The CDR3 region has the DNA TGTGCCAGCAGCCCCCAAGCCGGGGACAGGTTGATGTTTTTT. V usage is TRBV3-1 and J usage is TRBJ2-2; 8 bases line up with TRBD1. The CDR3 extends over 14 amino acids. The germline V gene encodes CDR1 LGHDT and CDR2 YNNKEL (reference sequence). The V gene end was trimmed by 4 bases and the J gene end by 15 bases; junction bases not matched to a gene: 13.

The CDR3 spells CASRTGWVWDGYTF. The DNA for the CDR3 is TGTGCCAGCAGAACAGGGTGGGTGTGGGATGGCTACACCTTC. This chain links TRBV6-1 with TRBJ1-2; possibly TRBD1 for D (6 bases). This CDR3 has 14 residues. Germline V gene data show CDR1 as MNHNS and CDR2 as SASEGT. Between the trimmed V and J ends, which lost 6 bases and 6 bases, there was a span of 17 bases.

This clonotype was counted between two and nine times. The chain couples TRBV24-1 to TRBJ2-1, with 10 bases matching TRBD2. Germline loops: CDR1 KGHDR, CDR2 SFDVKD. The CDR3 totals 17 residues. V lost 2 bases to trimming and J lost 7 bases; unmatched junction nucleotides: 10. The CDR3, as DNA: TGTGCCACCAGTGATTGGGACGGACTAGCGGTCCATAATGAGCAGTTCTTC. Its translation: CATSDWDGLAVHNEQFF.

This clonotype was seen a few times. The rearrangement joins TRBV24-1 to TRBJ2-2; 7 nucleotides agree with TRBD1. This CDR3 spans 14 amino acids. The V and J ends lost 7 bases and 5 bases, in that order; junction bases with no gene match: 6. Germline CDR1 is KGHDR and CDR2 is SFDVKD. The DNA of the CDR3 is TGTGCCACCAGCGGGACAGCTCCTACCGGGGAGCTGTTTTTT. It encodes CATSGTAPTGELFF.

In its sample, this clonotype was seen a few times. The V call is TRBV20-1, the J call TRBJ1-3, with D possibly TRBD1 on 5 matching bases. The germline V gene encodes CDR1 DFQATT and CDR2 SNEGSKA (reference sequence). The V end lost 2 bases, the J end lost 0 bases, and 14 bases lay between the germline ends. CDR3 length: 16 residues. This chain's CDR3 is CSARPSGLYSGNTIYF. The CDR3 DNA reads TGCAGTGCTAGACCTTCGGGACTCTACTCTGGAAACACCATATATTTT.

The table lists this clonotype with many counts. CDR3 DNA: TGTGCCAGCAGATCCGGGTGGGGGAACACTGAAGCTTTCTTT. Its translation: CASRSGWGNTEAFF. The rearrangement links TRBV28 to TRBJ1-1, with D unclear. The length of the CDR3 is 14 residues. Germline V gives CDR1 MDHEN, CDR2 SYDVKM. Between the trimmed V and J ends, which lost 6 bases and 1 base, there was a span of 12 bases.

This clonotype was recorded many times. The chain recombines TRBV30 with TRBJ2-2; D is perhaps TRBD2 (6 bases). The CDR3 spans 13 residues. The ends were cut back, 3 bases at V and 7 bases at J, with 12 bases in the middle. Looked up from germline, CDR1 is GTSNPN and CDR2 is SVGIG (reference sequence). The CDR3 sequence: CAWSGSVGGELFF. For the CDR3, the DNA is TGTGCCTGGAGCGGGAGTGTGGGCGGGGAGCTGTTTTTT.

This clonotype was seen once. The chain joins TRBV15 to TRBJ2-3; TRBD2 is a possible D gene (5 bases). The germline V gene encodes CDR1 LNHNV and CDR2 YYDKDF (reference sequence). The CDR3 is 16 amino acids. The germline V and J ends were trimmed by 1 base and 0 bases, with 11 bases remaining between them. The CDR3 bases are TGTGCCACCAGCAGAGTTCCGGGAAGGAGCACAGATACGCAGTATTTT. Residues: CATSRVPGRSTDTQYF.

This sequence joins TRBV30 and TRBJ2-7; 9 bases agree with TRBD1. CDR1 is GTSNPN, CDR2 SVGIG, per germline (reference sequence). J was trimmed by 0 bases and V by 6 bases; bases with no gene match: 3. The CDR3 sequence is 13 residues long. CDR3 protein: CACKGQGSYEQYF. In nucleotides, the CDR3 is TGTGCCTGCAAGGGACAGGGCTCCTACGAGCAGTACTTC.

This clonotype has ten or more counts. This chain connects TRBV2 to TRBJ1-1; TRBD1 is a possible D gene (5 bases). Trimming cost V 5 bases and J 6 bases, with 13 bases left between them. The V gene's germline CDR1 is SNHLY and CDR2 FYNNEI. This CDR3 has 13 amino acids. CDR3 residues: CASSYRTPSEAFF. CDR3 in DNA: TGTGCCAGCAGTTACAGGACTCCCTCTGAAGCTTTCTTT.

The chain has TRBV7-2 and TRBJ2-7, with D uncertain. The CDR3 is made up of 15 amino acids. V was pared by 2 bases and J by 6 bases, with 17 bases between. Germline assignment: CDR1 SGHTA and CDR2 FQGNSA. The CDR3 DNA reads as TGTGCCAGCAGCTTAAAGGCTCCTACTCCGGCCGAGCAGTACTTC. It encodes CASSLKAPTPAEQYF.

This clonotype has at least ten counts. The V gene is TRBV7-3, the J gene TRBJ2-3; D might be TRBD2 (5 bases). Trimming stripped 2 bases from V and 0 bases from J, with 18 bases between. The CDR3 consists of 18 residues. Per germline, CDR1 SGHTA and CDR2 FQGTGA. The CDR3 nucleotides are TGTGCCAGCAGCTTACTGTCCGGGCGGTGGGAGAGCACAGATACGCAGTATTTT. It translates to CASSLLSGRWESTDTQYF.

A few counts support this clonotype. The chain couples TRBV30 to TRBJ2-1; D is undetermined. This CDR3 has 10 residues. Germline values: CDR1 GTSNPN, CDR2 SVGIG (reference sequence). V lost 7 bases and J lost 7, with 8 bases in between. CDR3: CAYKKNEQFF. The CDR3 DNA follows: TGTGCCTACAAGAAAAATGAGCAGTTCTTC. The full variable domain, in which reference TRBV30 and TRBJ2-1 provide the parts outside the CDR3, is SQTIHQWPATLVQPVGSPLSLECTVEGTSNPNLYWYRQAAGRGLQLLFYSVGIGQISSEVPQNLSASRPQDRQFILSSKKLLLSDSGFYLCAYKKNEQFFGPGTRLTVL.

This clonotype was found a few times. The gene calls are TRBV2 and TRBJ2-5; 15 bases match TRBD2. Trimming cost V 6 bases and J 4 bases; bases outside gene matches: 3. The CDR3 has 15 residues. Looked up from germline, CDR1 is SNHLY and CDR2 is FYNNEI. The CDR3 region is CASSAGLAGGETQYF. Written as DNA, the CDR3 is TGTGCCAGCAGCGCGGGACTAGCGGGAGGAGAGACCCAGTACTTC. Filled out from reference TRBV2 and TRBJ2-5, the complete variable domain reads EPEVTQTPSHQVTQMGQEVILRCVPISNHLYFYWYRQILGQKVEFLVSFYNNEISEKSEIFDDQFSVERPDGSNFTLKIRSTKLEDSAMYFCASSAGLAGGETQYFGPGTRLLVL.

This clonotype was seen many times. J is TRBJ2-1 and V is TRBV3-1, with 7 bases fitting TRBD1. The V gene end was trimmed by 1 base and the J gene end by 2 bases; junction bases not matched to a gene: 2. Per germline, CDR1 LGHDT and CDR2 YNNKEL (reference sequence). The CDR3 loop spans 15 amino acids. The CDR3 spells CASSQARGPYNEQFF. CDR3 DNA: TGTGCCAGCAGCCAAGCAAGGGGGCCCTACAATGAGCAGTTCTTC.

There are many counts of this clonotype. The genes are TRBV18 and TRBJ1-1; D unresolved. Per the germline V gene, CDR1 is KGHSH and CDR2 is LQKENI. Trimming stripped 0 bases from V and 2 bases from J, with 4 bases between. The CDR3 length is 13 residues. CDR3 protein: CASSPPFNTEAFF. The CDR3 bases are TGTGCCAGCTCACCACCATTTAACACTGAAGCTTTCTTT.

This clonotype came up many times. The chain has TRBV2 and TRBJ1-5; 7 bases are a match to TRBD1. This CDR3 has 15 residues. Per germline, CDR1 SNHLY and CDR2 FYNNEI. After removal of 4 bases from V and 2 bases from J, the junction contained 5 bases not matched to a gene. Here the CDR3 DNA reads TGTGCCAGCAGTGGAGGGGGCGGTGGCAATCAGCCCCAGCATTTT. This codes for CASSGGGGGNQPQHF.